This T cell receptor beta chain was profiled in a study of long-term antiretroviral therapy in people with HIV. With survey level as its setting, the immunoSEQ assay was v3.0. The table came from immunoSEQ multiplex PCR; TCRdb's copy has only in-frame clones and leaves some out. Of tens of thousands of clones in the sample, about 79% were seen once. V was pared by 2 bases and J by 5 bases, with 15 bases between. The CDR3 extends over 15 amino acids. CDR1 and CDR2 from the germline V gene are MNHEY and SVGAGI. The origin of this receptor is a man aged 50 to 59 with HIV. The chain is built from TRBV6-5 and TRBJ2-5; TRBD2 is a possible D gene (5 bases). Specimen: unsorted PBMCs, collected 3 years after starting antiretroviral therapy. The CDR3: CASSYRSASGETQYF. CDR3 nucleotides: TGTGCCAGCAGTTACAGGTCAGCGTCGGGGGAGACCCAGTACTTC.